These 28 T cell receptor beta chains share one sample of origin, sequenced in a study of control samples from healthy donors and cancer patients (TCRdb year 2020). The library was built by means of the immunoSEQ multiplex PCR assay. TCRdb re-hosts the immuneACCESS table, in-frame sequences only. Its copies lack some clones; in the studies checked, an unresolved V gene accounts for under half of them, and the cause for the rest is not known. In all, the sample holds around 72,000 clones, and more than 80% of those were seen once. Roughly 16% of the sample is in the top ten clones. Material: blood. The receptors derive from a man aged 50-59 years in good health.

The chain joins TRBV2 to TRBJ2-3; D is perhaps TRBD2 (5 bases). Germline V CDR1 and CDR2: SNHLY, FYNNEI. Trimming removed 1 base at V and 5 bases at J, with 13 bases between. The CDR3 is made up of 15 amino acids. The CDR3 reads CASSEGELYRDTQYF. The CDR3 nucleotides read TGTGCCAGCAGTGAAGGGGAGTTGTATCGAGATACGCAGTATTTT.

The table lists this clone with a count of one. The J gene is TRBJ2-1, the V gene TRBV19, with 8 bases fitting TRBD1. Germline CDR1 LNHDA, CDR2 SQIVND (reference sequence). This CDR3 is 17 amino acids long. After removal of 7 bases from V and 3 bases from J, the junction contained 14 bases not matched to a gene. The CDR3 loop is CASKGGQGSFFYNEQFF. CDR3 DNA: TGTGCCAGTAAGGGAGGACAGGGCTCTTTTTTCTACAATGAGCAGTTCTTC. Full variable domain (outside the CDR3, taken from reference TRBV19 and TRBJ2-1): DGGITQSPKYLFRKEGQNVTLSCEQNLNHDAMYWYRQDPGQGLRLIYYSQIVNDFQKGDIAEGYSVSREKKESFPLTVTSAQKNPTAFYLCASKGGQGSFFYNEQFFGPGTRLTVL.

This clone was recorded once. For the CDR3, the DNA is TGTGCCAGCAGCGTAGTAGGCGGGACAGGCTCCGAGCAGTACTTC. This translates into CASSVVGGTGSEQYF. The chain is built from TRBV9 and TRBJ2-7; 8 nucleotides match TRBD1. V lost 0 bases to trimming and J lost 6 bases; unmatched junction nucleotides: 8. The CDR3 is 15 residues long. Germline-derived CDR1 and CDR2 are SGDLS and YYNGEE. The complete variable domain, with remaining parts taken from reference TRBV9 and TRBJ2-7, reads DSGVTQTPKHLITATGQRVTLRCSPRSGDLSVYWYQQSLDQGLQFLIQYYNGEERAKGNILERFSAQQFPDLHSELNLSSLELGDSALYFCASSVVGGTGSEQYFGPGTRLTVT.

The chain recombines TRBV30 with TRBJ2-7; 11 nucleotides agree with TRBD1. The CDR3 is 14 residues long. CDR1 and CDR2 (germline): GTSNPN, SVGIG (reference sequence). The J segment lost 3 bases and the V segment lost 5 bases, leaving 6 bases of the junction unmatched. This chain's CDR3 is CAWQPGTGGYEQYF. The CDR3 DNA reads TGTGCCTGGCAACCGGGGACAGGGGGCTACGAGCAGTACTTC.

The chain recombines TRBV5-8 with TRBJ2-1; no reliable D call. The V end lost 0 bases, the J end lost 0 bases, and 13 bases lay between the germline ends. Germline V lookup: CDR1 SGHTS, CDR2 YDEGEE. This CDR3 comprises 17 residues. This chain's CDR3 is CASSLEGSAASYNEQFF. CDR3 DNA sequence: TGTGCCAGCAGCTTGGAGGGTTCGGCTGCCTCCTACAATGAGCAGTTCTTC.

This rearrangement joins TRBV7-2 to TRBJ2-3, with TRBD2 matching 10 bases. The CDR3 is 16 amino acids. The V gene end was trimmed by 5 bases and the J gene end by 3 bases; junction bases not matched to a gene: 8. CDR1 and CDR2 from the germline V gene are SGHTA and FQGNSA. DNA of the CDR3: TGTGCCAGCAGCCTTAGAACTAGCGGGGCAACAGATACGCAGTATTTT. Encoded protein: CASSLRTSGATDTQYF.

The rearrangement uses TRBV9 and TRBJ1-6, with TRBD1 as a possible D gene (5 bases). Germline V lookup: CDR1 SGDLS, CDR2 YYNGEE. The CDR3 covers 14 residues. V lost 3 bases, J lost 7 bases, and 11 bases lay in between. The CDR3 region has the DNA TGTGCCAGCAGCGAGAGGTGGGGCAATTCACCCCTCCACTTT. Its protein product is CASSERWGNSPLHF.

This clone was detected only once. V gene TRBV5-4 combines with J gene TRBJ2-3, with D uncertain. In germline, CDR1 is SGHNT, CDR2 YYREEE (reference sequence). The CDR3 is 15 residues long. V lost 4 bases and J 5 bases, leaving 17 bases between the germline ends. The CDR3 DNA sequence: TGTGCCAGCAGCCCCCGACAACCACGTGGAGATACGCAGTATTTT. Its protein product is CASSPRQPRGDTQYF.

The CDR3, as DNA: TGTGCCAGCAGCTCGACCTCTCCGGGAGCGGGAGGTCGGGCTGAGCAGTTCTTC. Encoded protein: CASSSTSPGAGGRAEQFF. V usage is TRBV3-1 (or the pseudogene TRBV3-2) and J usage is TRBJ2-1; 9 nucleotides align to TRBD2. Germline V gene data show CDR1 as LGHDT and CDR2 as YNNKEL (reference sequence). The CDR3 spans 18 residues. V shed 5 bases, J shed 9 bases, and the junction held 20 bases outside the gene matches.

The rearrangement links TRBV11-3 to TRBJ1-1; D gene ambiguous. There are 13 residues in the CDR3. Germline V lookup: CDR1 SGHNT, CDR2 YENEEA. Trimming shortened V by 1 base and J by 8 bases, and 11 bases separated the two germline ends. The DNA for the CDR3 is TGTGCCAGCAGCTTAGGTAGCCGAGGCGAAGCTTTCTTT. Translated, it gives CASSLGSRGEAFF.

This chain links TRBV6-2 or TRBV6-3 with TRBJ1-5; 7 bases map to TRBD1. The CDR3 runs to 13 residues. Germline CDR1 MNHEY, CDR2 SVGEGT. Trimming at V came to 5 bases and at J to 6 bases, leaving 4 bases not matched to a gene. CDR3 in DNA: TGTGCCAGCAGTCGGGGGACAGCTCAGCCCCAGCATTTT. Translating gives CASSRGTAQPQHF.

V and J are TRBV5-6 and TRBJ2-7, with 7 bases matching TRBD2. Germline CDR1 and CDR2: SGHDT and YYEEEE. The V segment lost 1 base and the J segment 3 bases; nucleotides outside the gene matches: 7. CDR3 size: 15 residues. CDR3 region: CASSLLWRENYEQYF. The CDR3 coding sequence is TGTGCCAGCAGCTTGCTGTGGCGGGAGAACTACGAGCAGTACTTC.

J is TRBJ1-3 and V is TRBV7-9; D is unresolved. CDR3 length: 14 amino acids. V dropped 10 bases and J dropped 0 bases, with 13 bases sitting between them. Germline values: CDR1 SEHNR, CDR2 FQNEAQ (reference sequence). The CDR3 sequence is CAIIRATSGNTIYF. DNA for the CDR3: TGTGCCATAATCCGGGCGACCTCTGGAAACACCATATATTTT.

CDR3 in amino acids: CATSESRKGAYNEQFF. CDR3 DNA: TGTGCCACCAGTGAATCCCGGAAAGGTGCGTACAATGAGCAGTTCTTC. V and J are TRBV24-1 and TRBJ2-1, with unresolved D. Looked up from germline, CDR1 is KGHDR and CDR2 is SFDVKD. Trimming took 4 bases from V and 4 from J, leaving 16 bases between them. The CDR3 has 16 amino acids.

CDR3 in DNA: TGTGCCAGCAGTGAACTCCAGGGCCCTCAGCCCCAGCATTTT. This encodes CASSELQGPQPQHF. This rearrangement joins TRBV6-1 to TRBJ1-5; D perhaps matches TRBD1 (5 bases). Germline V gives CDR1 MNHNS, CDR2 SASEGT. The CDR3 consists of 14 residues. Trimming stripped 2 bases from V and 6 bases from J, with 11 bases between.

The rearrangement uses TRBV10-1 and TRBJ2-7; the match to TRBD2 covers 11 bases. With V trimmed by 7 bases and J by 5 bases, 7 bases remained unmatched. CDR3 length: 14 amino acids. Germline-derived CDR1 and CDR2 are WNHNN and SYGVQD (reference sequence). The DNA for the CDR3 is TGCGCCAGCACCTTAGCGGGAGGGCCCCACGAGCAGTACTTC. This codes for CASTLAGGPHEQYF.

This chain's CDR3 is CASSPIGGGEQYF. CDR3 coding DNA: TGTGCCAGCAGCCCGATCGGGGGGGGCGAGCAGTACTTC. This chain links TRBV6-5 with TRBJ2-7, with 8 bases fitting TRBD2. Trimming cost V 6 bases and J 6 bases; bases outside gene matches: 7. The germline gives CDR1 MNHEY, CDR2 SVGAGI. The CDR3 has 13 residues.

This clone was seen only a few times. The J gene is TRBJ1-2, the V gene TRBV25-1; D remains ambiguous. There are 12 residues in the CDR3. V lost 3 bases, J lost 7 bases, and 9 bases lay in between. From germline, CDR1 is MGHDK and CDR2 SYGVNS. The CDR3 DNA reads as TGTGCCAGCAGTGACGGGGATTCTGGCTACACCTTC. Its protein is CASSDGDSGYTF.

V gene TRBV6-5 combines with J gene TRBJ1-3; D possibly corresponds to TRBD1 (6 bases). V was shortened by 0 bases and J by 2 bases, with 11 bases between the two germline ends. This CDR3 spans 16 amino acids. From germline, CDR1 is MNHEY and CDR2 SVGAGI. CDR3 residues: CASSYSGGKTGNTIYF. Written as DNA, the CDR3 is TGTGCCAGCAGTTACTCAGGGGGTAAAACTGGAAACACCATATATTTT.

In this sample, this clone turned up once. The J gene is TRBJ2-1, the V gene TRBV28, with 8 bases fitting TRBD2. The CDR3 runs to 15 residues. V lost 3 bases to trimming and J lost 4 bases; unmatched junction nucleotides: 5. Germline V gives CDR1 MDHEN, CDR2 SYDVKM. CDR3 sequence (DNA): TGTGCCAGCAGTTTGGGGAGCGGGGGATACAATGAGCAGTTCTTC. It translates to CASSLGSGGYNEQFF.

V and J are TRBV2 and TRBJ2-1; D remains ambiguous. Trimming cost V 3 bases and J 4 bases, with 10 bases left between them. The CDR3 has 14 amino acids. The germline CDR1 and CDR2 sequences are SNHLY and FYNNEI. This CDR3 is CASSDRSSYNEQFF. The CDR3, as DNA: TGTGCCAGCAGTGACAGGAGCTCTTACAATGAGCAGTTCTTC.

The rearrangement uses TRBV6-2 or TRBV6-3 and TRBJ2-7, with TRBD2 identical over 12 bases. This CDR3 comprises 17 residues. V lost 2 bases, J lost 0 bases, and 5 bases stayed unmatched. CDR1 is MNHEY, CDR2 SVGEGT, per germline. CDR3 coding DNA: TGTGCCAGCAGTTACCGGGGACTAGCGGGTAGCTCCTACGAGCAGTACTTC. This sequence encodes CASSYRGLAGSSYEQYF.

The rearrangement uses TRBV4-3 and TRBJ2-5; the D is unclear. This CDR3 contains 13 residues. The germline V gene encodes CDR1 LGHNA and CDR2 YSLEER. Trimming cost V 0 bases and J 7 bases, with 9 bases left between them. The CDR3 DNA reads as TGCGCCAGCAGCCAAGACCGCTTCGGGACCCAGTACTTC. It translates to CASSQDRFGTQYF.

The chain recombines TRBV7-9 with TRBJ2-3, with D possibly matching TRBD2 (5 bases). Per germline, CDR1 SEHNR and CDR2 FQNEAQ (reference sequence). The CDR3 runs 11 residues. Trimming pared 8 bases from V and 4 bases from J, leaving 7 bases between. The CDR3 region is CASAEADTQYF. The CDR3 nucleotides are TGTGCCAGCGCGGAGGCAGATACGCAGTATTTT.

This chain links TRBV6-5 with TRBJ2-7; D may be TRBD1 or TRBD2 (6 bases each). Germline CDR1 reads MNHEY; CDR2 reads SVGAGI. Trimming stripped 0 bases from V and 0 bases from J, with 12 bases between. The CDR3 is 16 amino acids. Here the CDR3 reads CASSYSTGAPSYEQYF. In DNA, the CDR3 is TGTGCCAGCAGTTACTCGACGGGGGCCCCCTCCTACGAGCAGTACTTC.

This clone occurred once. In nucleotides, the CDR3 is TGTGCCAGCGACCGAGGGCCAGGGACTGAAGCTTTCTTT. Translated, it gives CASDRGPGTEAFF. This chain uses TRBV6-5 with TRBJ1-1; D perhaps matches TRBD1 (5 bases). The CDR3 has 13 residues. CDR1 is MNHEY, CDR2 SVGAGI, per germline. Trimming pared 8 bases from V and 5 bases from J, leaving 15 bases between.

This chain uses TRBV3-1 (or the pseudogene TRBV3-2) with TRBJ2-2, with 9 positions matching TRBD2. V trimming: 3 bases; J trimming: 4 bases; junction bases outside the gene matches: 3. This CDR3 contains 15 residues. From germline, CDR1 is LGHDT and CDR2 YNNKEL (reference sequence). CDR3: CASSQPSGATGELFF. For the CDR3, the DNA is TGTGCCAGCAGCCAGCCTAGCGGGGCCACCGGGGAGCTGTTTTTT.

V is TRBV10-3 and J is TRBJ2-7, with D tentatively TRBD1 or TRBD2 (5 bases each). Trimming shortened V by 4 bases and J by 2 bases, and 12 bases separated the two germline ends. The CDR3 covers 14 residues. The germline V gene encodes CDR1 ENHRY and CDR2 SYGVKD. CDR3 nucleotides: TGTGCCATCAGTGGGGGGAAAGTTGCCTACGAGCAGTACTTC. Translated, it gives CAISGGKVAYEQYF.